This T cell receptor beta chain was captured by sequencing in a study of T cells after yellow fever vaccination. The table lists this clonotype with a few counts. As yet, its antigen is unknown. General observations from the study: At about 97% for CD4 and about 88% for CD8, most primary-vaccination clones showed up again after the booster. Weaker, the secondary response peaked sooner, at day 5 versus 15.

Production of TCR cDNA was by 5'RACE template switching, which also added a universal primer site and UMIs. A single record per CDR3 protein comes from TCRdb applying MiXCR to the 5' RACE reads. The sample holds a few hundred thousand distinct CDR3 sequences, approximately 6% seen once. Germline V gene sequence: CDR1 SNHLY, CDR2 FYNNEI. The CDR3 is made up of 11 amino acids. The V end lost 7 bases, the J end lost 11 bases, and 14 bases lay between the germline ends. This clonotype originated in a man aged 25-45 years who received the YFV17D yellow fever vaccine. J is TRBJ1-1 and V is TRBV2, with no clear D. The specimen comprised PBMCs, sampled 5 days after the yellow fever booster vaccination. The CDR3 sequence: CASTLRSSAFF. The CDR3 region has the DNA TGTGCCAGCACCCTTCGGAGTAGCGCTTTCTTT.